The 25 T cell receptor beta chains below all came from one sample that was sequenced in a study of cytomegalovirus exposure and HLA in healthy donors. In the PCR, 60 Vbeta and 13 Jbeta primers were used. Clones were sequenced by immunoSEQ multiplex PCR, and TCRdb holds only the in-frame ones, with some missing. The sample contains some 140,000 clones, almost 80% of which appear only once. What was sequenced was PBMCs. Every receptor here comes from a man between 18 and 29 years old in good health and CMV-seronegative.

This clone was observed a handful of times. The V gene is TRBV6-5, the J gene TRBJ1-2; 7 bases are shared with TRBD1. From germline, CDR1 is MNHEY and CDR2 SVGAGI. V was pared by 5 bases and J by 7 bases, with 13 bases of the junction left unmatched. CDR3 length: 15 residues. The DNA for the CDR3 is TGTGCCAGCAGTCCTACACAGGGGCTCTATGTTGGCTACACCTTC. Amino acids: CASSPTQGLYVGYTF.

This clone has just a few counts. Written as DNA, the CDR3 is TGTGCCTGGACTAGATACGGGGCTGAAGCTTTCTTT. Protein product: CAWTRYGAEAFF. V usage is TRBV30 and J usage is TRBJ1-1; D is uncertain. Deletions cut 4 bases from V and 6 bases from J, with 12 bases between. From germline, CDR1 is GTSNPN and CDR2 SVGIG (reference sequence). CDR3 length equals 12 residues.

The chain employs TRBV18 and TRBJ1-5, with TRBD1 matching over 11 bases. This CDR3 has 16 amino acids. Germline CDR1 is KGHSH and CDR2 is LQKENI. V was pared by 3 bases and J by 11 bases, with 12 bases of the junction left unmatched. The CDR3 DNA reads TGTGCCAGCTCACCTAGGACAGGGGGCCCCCAAACGTCCCAGCATTTT. Amino acids: CASSPRTGGPQTSQHF.

V usage is TRBV6-6 and J usage is TRBJ1-2, with 11 bases aligning to TRBD1. J gave up 8 bases and V 2 bases, and 1 base lay outside the gene matches. This CDR3 has 13 amino acids. The V gene's germline CDR1 is MNHNY and CDR2 SVGAGI (reference sequence). The CDR3 protein is CASSYGTGGGYTF. DNA of the CDR3: TGTGCCAGCAGTTACGGGACAGGGGGGGGCTACACCTTC.

The chain couples TRBV5-1 to TRBJ2-5; D not certain. The assigned J gene may be wrong: the sequence end matches TRBJ2-7 better. The CDR3 is made up of 15 amino acids. The germline CDR1 and CDR2 sequences are SGHRS and YFSETQ. This chain's CDR3 is CASSLFSATDYEQYF. The CDR3 bases are TGCGCCAGCAGCTTGTTTTCTGCGACCGACTACGAGCAGTACTTC.

This clone was seen a handful of times. This chain uses TRBV14 with TRBJ1-1; a possible D gene is TRBD1 (5 bases). This CDR3 has 13 residues. V lost 3 bases to trimming and J lost 8 bases, with 13 bases between them. Germline V CDR1 and CDR2: SGHDN, FVKESK. CDR3 bases: TGTGCCAGCAGCCACCTAACCCGGACAGAAGCTTTCTTT. It encodes CASSHLTRTEAFF.

This clone was found a few times. The J gene is TRBJ1-2, the V gene TRBV6-1; the D gene is possibly TRBD1 (6 bases). There are 15 residues in the CDR3. CDR1 MNHNS and CDR2 SASEGT come from the germline V gene. V shed 0 bases and J shed 4 bases, with 12 bases lying between them. The CDR3 DNA reads as TGTGCCAGCAGTGAAGCGGGCAGGGGCTCCTATGGCTACACCTTC. Translation: CASSEAGRGSYGYTF.

This chain connects TRBV7-2 to TRBJ2-3; D gene ambiguous. The germline V and J ends were trimmed by 1 base and 6 bases, with 5 bases remaining between them. Germline CDR1 SGHTA, CDR2 FQGNSA. This CDR3 comprises 12 residues. DNA for the CDR3: TGTGCCAGCAGCTTAGGCGAGGATACGCAGTATTTT. Its protein is CASSLGEDTQYF.

The chain carries TRBV7-9 and TRBJ2-5, with D maybe TRBD1 (6 bases). Trimming shortened V by 1 base and J by 3 bases, and 18 bases separated the two germline ends. The germline CDR1 and CDR2 sequences are SEHNR and FQNEAQ (reference sequence). This CDR3 region has 17 residues. The CDR3 loop is CASSLGDASGGKETQYF. The CDR3 bases are TGTGCCAGCAGCTTAGGGGACGCTTCTGGGGGCAAAGAGACCCAGTACTTC. Using reference TRBV7-9 and TRBJ2-5 for the parts outside the CDR3, the full variable domain is DTGVSQNPRHKITKRGQNVTFRCDPISEHNRLYWYRQTLGQGPEFLTYFQNEAQLEKSRLLSDRFSAERPKGSFSTLEIQRTEQGDSAMYLCASSLGDASGGKETQYFGPGTRLLVL.

The chain links TRBV12-5 to TRBJ2-3; 9 bases agree with TRBD1. V trimming: 1 base; J trimming: 0 bases; junction bases outside the gene matches: 2. Germline V gene lookup returns CDR1 LGHNT and CDR2 FRNRAP. CDR3 length: 16 residues. CDR3 nucleotide sequence: TGTGCTAGTGGTTTGGCCGGGACAGGGAGCACAGATACGCAGTATTTT. Its protein product is CASGLAGTGSTDTQYF.

The gene calls are TRBV19 and TRBJ2-4, with D unclear. The germline V and J ends were trimmed by 2 bases and 6 bases, with 8 bases remaining between them. The germline V gene encodes CDR1 LNHDA and CDR2 SQIVND (reference sequence). CDR3 length: 13 residues. The CDR3 DNA follows: TGTGCCAGTAGTATACGAGGCCCAAACATTCAGTACTTC. Its translation: CASSIRGPNIQYF.

V gene TRBV18 combines with J gene TRBJ2-1; 9 bases match TRBD1. The J segment lost 7 bases and the V segment lost 3 bases, leaving 13 bases of the junction unmatched. CDR1 and CDR2 from the germline V gene are KGHSH and LQKENI. CDR3 length equals 17 residues. The CDR3 region has the DNA TGTGCCAGCTCACCGCTCCCCGGGACAGGGTCATGGAATGAGCAGTTCTTC. It encodes CASSPLPGTGSWNEQFF.

The chain has TRBV7-6 and TRBJ2-1; 8 nucleotides match TRBD2. Germline CDR1 SGHVS, CDR2 FNYEAQ. V shed 3 bases and J 10 bases; nucleotides not matched to a gene: 14. The CDR3 is made up of 16 amino acids. This CDR3 reads CASSFTGTSGSPEQFF. CDR3 sequence (DNA): TGTGCCAGCAGCTTTACAGGGACTAGTGGGTCTCCGGAGCAGTTCTTC.

The chain carries TRBV11-2 and TRBJ2-7; possibly TRBD1 for D (6 bases). This CDR3 is 14 amino acids long. CDR1 and CDR2 (germline): SGHAT, FQNNGV. V lost 1 base to trimming and J lost 4 bases, with 11 bases between them. The chain's CDR3 is CASSLVQGDYEQYF. The DNA for the CDR3 is TGTGCCAGCAGCTTAGTACAGGGTGATTACGAGCAGTACTTC.

Concerning this clone: The sample holds other DNA sequences that translate to the same CDR3. The chain has TRBV9 and TRBJ1-6, with TRBD1 as a possible D gene (5 bases). The germline CDR1 and CDR2 sequences are SGDLS and YYNGEE. The V gene lost 0 bases and the J gene lost 10 bases, with 11 bases spanning the gap. The CDR3 extends over 14 amino acids. CDR3 amino acids: CASSVGGVNSPLHF. The CDR3 coding sequence is TGTGCCAGCAGCGTAGGGGGGGTAAACTCACCCCTCCACTTT.

V gene TRBV27 combines with J gene TRBJ1-1; no clear D. With 6 bases removed from V and 0 bases from J, the gap between germline ends came to 14 bases. Germline CDR1 MNHEY, CDR2 SMNVEV (reference sequence). CDR3 length: 15 residues. The CDR3 loop is CASSPLPGVNTEAFF. The CDR3 DNA reads as TGTGCCAGCAGCCCTCTCCCCGGGGTGAACACTGAAGCTTTCTTT.

This chain joins TRBV7-9 and TRBJ1-2, with unresolved D. There are 8 residues in the CDR3. Germline V gives CDR1 SEHNR, CDR2 FQNEAQ (reference sequence). The CDR3 DNA reads TGTGCGGGAGACGGCTACACCTTC. This gives the protein CAGDGYTF.

This chain connects TRBV7-6 to TRBJ2-3; D not resolved. This CDR3 has 16 residues. Germline CDR1 is SGHVS and CDR2 is FNYEAQ. The V end was cut by 2 bases, the J end by 1 base, with 13 bases between. The CDR3 sequence is CASSLSHNPRTDTQYF. Written as DNA, the CDR3 is TGTGCCAGCAGCTTATCGCACAACCCCCGCACAGATACGCAGTATTTT. Full variable domain (remainder filled in from reference TRBV7-6 and TRBJ2-3): GAGVSQSPRYKVTKRGQDVALRCDPISGHVSLYWYRQALGQGPEFLTYFNYEAQQDKSGLPNDRFSAERPEGSISTLTIQRTEQRDSAMYRCASSLSHNPRTDTQYFGPGTRLTVL.

The rearrangement uses TRBV6-5 and TRBJ2-7, with TRBD1 matching 9 bases. The CDR3 loop spans 13 amino acids. CDR1 is MNHEY and CDR2 is SVGAGI in the germline V gene. V was pared by 5 bases and J by 4 bases, with 3 bases of the junction left unmatched. The CDR3 loop reads CASSDRGAYEQYF. CDR3 nucleotides: TGTGCCAGCAGTGACAGGGGGGCTTACGAGCAGTACTTC.

CDR3 sequence reads: CASSVGPRDTEAFF. In DNA, the CDR3 is TGTGCCAGCAGCGTAGGCCCGAGGGACACTGAAGCTTTCTTT. The chain couples TRBV9 to TRBJ1-1; D unclear. The CDR3 sequence is 14 residues long. In germline, CDR1 is SGDLS, CDR2 YYNGEE. Trimming took 0 bases from V and 3 from J, leaving 9 bases between them. The full variable domain, its missing parts supplied by reference TRBV9 and TRBJ1-1, is DSGVTQTPKHLITATGQRVTLRCSPRSGDLSVYWYQQSLDQGLQFLIQYYNGEERAKGNILERFSAQQFPDLHSELNLSSLELGDSALYFCASSVGPRDTEAFFGQGTRLTVV.

V and J are TRBV19 and TRBJ2-2, with D possibly TRBD2 on 5 matching bases. CDR1 is LNHDA, CDR2 SQIVND, per germline (reference sequence). This CDR3 comprises 14 residues. Trimming removed 8 bases at V and 6 bases at J, with 16 bases between. CDR3: CASALIGAAGELFF. CDR3 nucleotides: TGTGCCAGTGCGTTAATTGGAGCGGCCGGGGAGCTGTTTTTT.

This rearrangement joins TRBV4-3 to TRBJ1-2; D is unclear. The V end lost 3 bases, the J end lost 8 bases, and 16 bases lay between the germline ends. The germline V gene encodes CDR1 LGHNA and CDR2 YSLEER. The CDR3 contains 14 residues. CDR3 sequence reads: CASSHGDPTVGYTF. The CDR3 DNA follows: TGCGCCAGCAGCCACGGAGACCCCACCGTAGGCTACACCTTC.

The chain uses TRBV5-1 and TRBJ2-5; 8 bases fit TRBD2. V was pared by 3 bases and J by 3 bases, with 7 bases of the junction left unmatched. The CDR3 has 15 residues. Germline V lookup: CDR1 SGHRS, CDR2 YFSETQ. The DNA of the CDR3 is TGCGCCAGCAGCTCCTTACCCGGGAGGGAAGAGACCCAGTACTTC. Amino acids: CASSSLPGREETQYF.

This clone was seen a handful of times. The V call is TRBV6-5, the J call TRBJ1-1; 9 nucleotides align to TRBD1. This CDR3 region has 15 residues. Trimming took 6 bases from V and 6 from J; bases not matched to a gene: 11. Germline V CDR1 and CDR2: MNHEY, SVGAGI. The DNA of the CDR3 is TGTGCCAGCAGAAGCTGGGACAGGGTTGGGGCTGAAGCTTTCTTT. Translation gives CASRSWDRVGAEAFF.

This chain joins TRBV6-6 and TRBJ1-2; weak D call: TRBD1 (6 bases). This CDR3 region has 11 residues. CDR1 and CDR2 from the germline V gene are MNHNY and SVGAGI (reference sequence). The germline V and J ends were trimmed by 6 bases and 8 bases, with 10 bases remaining between them. In nucleotides, the CDR3 is TGTGCCAGCAGACAGGGAGACGGCTACACCTTC. This sequence encodes CASRQGDGYTF.